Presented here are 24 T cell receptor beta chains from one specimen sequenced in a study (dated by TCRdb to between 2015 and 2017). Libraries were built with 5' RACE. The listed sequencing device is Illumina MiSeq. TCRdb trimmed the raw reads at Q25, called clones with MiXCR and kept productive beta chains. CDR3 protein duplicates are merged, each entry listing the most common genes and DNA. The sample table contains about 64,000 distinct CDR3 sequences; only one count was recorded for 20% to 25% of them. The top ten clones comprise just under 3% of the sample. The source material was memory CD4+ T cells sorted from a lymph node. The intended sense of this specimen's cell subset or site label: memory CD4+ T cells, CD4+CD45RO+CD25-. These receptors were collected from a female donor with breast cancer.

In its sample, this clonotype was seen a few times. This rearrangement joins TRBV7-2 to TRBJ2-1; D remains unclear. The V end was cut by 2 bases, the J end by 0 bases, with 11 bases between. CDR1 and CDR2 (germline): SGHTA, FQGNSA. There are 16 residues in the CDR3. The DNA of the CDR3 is TGTGCCAGCAGCTTAACGGGCCAGATCTCCTACAATGAGCAGTTCTTC. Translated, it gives CASSLTGQISYNEQFF.

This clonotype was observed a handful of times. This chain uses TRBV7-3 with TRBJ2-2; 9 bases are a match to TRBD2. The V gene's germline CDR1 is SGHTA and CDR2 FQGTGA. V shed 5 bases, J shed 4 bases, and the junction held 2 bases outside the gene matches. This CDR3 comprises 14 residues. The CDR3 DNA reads TGTGCCAGCAGCGCGGGAGGGCCCACCGGGGAGCTGTTTTTT. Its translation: CASSAGGPTGELFF.

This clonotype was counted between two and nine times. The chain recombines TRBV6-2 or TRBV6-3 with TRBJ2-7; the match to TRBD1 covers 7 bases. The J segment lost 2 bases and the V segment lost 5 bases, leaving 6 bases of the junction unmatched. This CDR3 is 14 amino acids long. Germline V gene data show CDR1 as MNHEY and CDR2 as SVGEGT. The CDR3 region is CASSSTGVAYEQYF. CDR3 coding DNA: TGTGCCAGCAGTAGCACAGGGGTGGCCTACGAGCAGTACTTC.

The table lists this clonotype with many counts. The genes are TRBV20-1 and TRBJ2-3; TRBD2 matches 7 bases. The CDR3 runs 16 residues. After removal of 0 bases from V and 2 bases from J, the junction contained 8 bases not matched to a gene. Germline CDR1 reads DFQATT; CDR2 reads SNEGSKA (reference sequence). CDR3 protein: CSARDPAGGVTDTQYF. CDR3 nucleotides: TGCAGTGCTAGAGATCCAGCTGGGGGGGTCACAGATACGCAGTATTTT.

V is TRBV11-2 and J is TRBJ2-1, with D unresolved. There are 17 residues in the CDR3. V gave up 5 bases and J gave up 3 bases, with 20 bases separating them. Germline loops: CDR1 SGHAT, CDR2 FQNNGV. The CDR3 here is CASSPRASRVLYNEQFF. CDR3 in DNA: TGTGCCAGCAGCCCTCGGGCAAGTCGGGTTCTCTACAATGAGCAGTTCTTC.

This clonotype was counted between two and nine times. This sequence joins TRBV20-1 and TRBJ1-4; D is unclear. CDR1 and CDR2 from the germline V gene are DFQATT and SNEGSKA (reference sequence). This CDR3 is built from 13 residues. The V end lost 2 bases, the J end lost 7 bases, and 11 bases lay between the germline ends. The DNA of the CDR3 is TGCAGTGCTAGAAGGACGAGAGGTGAAAAACTGTTTTTT. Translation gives CSARRTRGEKLFF.

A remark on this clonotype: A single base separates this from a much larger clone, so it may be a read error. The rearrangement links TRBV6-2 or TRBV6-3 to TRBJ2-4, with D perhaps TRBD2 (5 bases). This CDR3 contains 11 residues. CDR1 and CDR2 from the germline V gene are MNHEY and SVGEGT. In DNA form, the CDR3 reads TGTGCCAGCGGCTCGGGAAACATTCAGGACTTC. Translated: CASGSGNIQDF.

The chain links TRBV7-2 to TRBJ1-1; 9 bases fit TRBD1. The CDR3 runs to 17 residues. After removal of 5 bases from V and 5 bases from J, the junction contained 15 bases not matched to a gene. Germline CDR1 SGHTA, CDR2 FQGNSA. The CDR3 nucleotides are TGTGCCAGCAGCCCGCTGAGATTACGACAGGGGGGGACTGAAGCTTTCTTT. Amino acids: CASSPLRLRQGGTEAFF.

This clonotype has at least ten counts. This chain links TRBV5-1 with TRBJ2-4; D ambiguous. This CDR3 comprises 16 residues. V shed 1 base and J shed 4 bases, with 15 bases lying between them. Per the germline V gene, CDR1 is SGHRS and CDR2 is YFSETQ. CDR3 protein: CASSLSGRVAKNIQYF. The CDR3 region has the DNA TGCGCCAGCAGCTTGTCTGGAAGGGTGGCTAAAAACATTCAGTACTTC.

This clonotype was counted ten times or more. The CDR3 region is CARQVGWKNTEAFF. CDR3 DNA: TGTGCCAGACAGGTGGGATGGAAAAACACTGAAGCTTTCTTT. The genes are TRBV7-3 and TRBJ1-1; D possibly corresponds to TRBD1 (5 bases). Trimming removed 9 bases from V and 2 bases from J, with 16 bases in between. The CDR3 extends over 14 amino acids. Germline V CDR1 and CDR2: SGHTA, FQGTGA.

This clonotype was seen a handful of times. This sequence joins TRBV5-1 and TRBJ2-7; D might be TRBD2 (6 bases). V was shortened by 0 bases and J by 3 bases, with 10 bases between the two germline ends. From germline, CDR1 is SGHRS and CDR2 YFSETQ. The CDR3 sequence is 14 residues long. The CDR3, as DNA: TGCGCCAGCAGCTTGGTCGCGGGAAACTACGAGCAGTACTTC. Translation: CASSLVAGNYEQYF.

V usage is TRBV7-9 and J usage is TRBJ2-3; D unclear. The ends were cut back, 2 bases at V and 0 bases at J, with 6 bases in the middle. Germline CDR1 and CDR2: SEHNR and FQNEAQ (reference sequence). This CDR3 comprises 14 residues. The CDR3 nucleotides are TGTGCCAGCAGCTTAACAATGAGCACAGATACGCAGTATTTT. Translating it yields CASSLTMSTDTQYF.

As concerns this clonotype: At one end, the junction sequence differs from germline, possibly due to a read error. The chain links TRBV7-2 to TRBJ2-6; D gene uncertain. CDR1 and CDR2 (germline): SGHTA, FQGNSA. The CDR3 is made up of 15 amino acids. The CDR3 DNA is TGTGTCAGCAGTCTCCCTCTGGCTGGGGCCAACGTCCTGACTTTC. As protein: CVSSLPLAGANVLTF.

The CDR3 here is CASSPQGARGGPQHF. The CDR3 DNA reads as TGTGCCAGTAGCCCACAGGGGGCAAGAGGAGGGCCCCAGCATTTT. The gene calls are TRBV19 and TRBJ1-5; 9 nucleotides match TRBD1. V trimming: 6 bases; J trimming: 9 bases; junction bases outside the gene matches: 12. Germline V CDR1 and CDR2: LNHDA, SQIVND (reference sequence). This CDR3 is 15 amino acids long.

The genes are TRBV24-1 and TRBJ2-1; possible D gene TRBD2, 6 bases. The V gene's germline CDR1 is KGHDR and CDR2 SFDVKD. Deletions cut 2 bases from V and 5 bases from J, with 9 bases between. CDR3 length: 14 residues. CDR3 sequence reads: CATSDSGVHNEQFF. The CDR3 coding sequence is TGTGCCACCAGTGATTCGGGGGTGCACAATGAGCAGTTCTTC.

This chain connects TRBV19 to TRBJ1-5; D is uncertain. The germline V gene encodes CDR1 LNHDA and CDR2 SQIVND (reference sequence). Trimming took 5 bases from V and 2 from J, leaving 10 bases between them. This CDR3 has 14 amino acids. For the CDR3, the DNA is TGTGCCAGTAGTGTCGTCTGGGGCAATCAGCCCCAGCATTTT. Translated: CASSVVWGNQPQHF.

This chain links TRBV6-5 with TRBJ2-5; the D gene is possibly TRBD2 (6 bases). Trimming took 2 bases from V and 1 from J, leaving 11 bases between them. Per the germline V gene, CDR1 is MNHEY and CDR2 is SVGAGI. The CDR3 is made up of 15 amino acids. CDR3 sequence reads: CASSYGGNRQETQYF. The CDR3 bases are TGTGCCAGCAGTTACGGGGGGAACCGCCAAGAGACCCAGTACTTC.

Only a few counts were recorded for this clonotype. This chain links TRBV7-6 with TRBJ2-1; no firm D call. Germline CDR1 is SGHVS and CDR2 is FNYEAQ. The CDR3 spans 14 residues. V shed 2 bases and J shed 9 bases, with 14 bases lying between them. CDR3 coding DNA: TGTGCCAGCAGCTTATTGGCTAGTAGGGCTGAGCAGTTCTTC. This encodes CASSLLASRAEQFF. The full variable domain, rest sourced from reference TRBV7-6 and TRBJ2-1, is GAGVSQSPRYKVTKRGQDVALRCDPISGHVSLYWYRQALGQGPEFLTYFNYEAQQDKSGLPNDRFSAERPEGSISTLTIQRTEQRDSAMYRCASSLLASRAEQFFGPGTRLTVL.

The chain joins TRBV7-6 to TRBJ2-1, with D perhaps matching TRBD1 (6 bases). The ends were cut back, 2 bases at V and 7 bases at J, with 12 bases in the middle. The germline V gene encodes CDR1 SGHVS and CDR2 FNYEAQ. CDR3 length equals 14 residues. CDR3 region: CASSLNQGSNEQFF. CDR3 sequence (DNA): TGTGCCAGCAGCTTAAATCAGGGGTCGAATGAGCAGTTCTTC.

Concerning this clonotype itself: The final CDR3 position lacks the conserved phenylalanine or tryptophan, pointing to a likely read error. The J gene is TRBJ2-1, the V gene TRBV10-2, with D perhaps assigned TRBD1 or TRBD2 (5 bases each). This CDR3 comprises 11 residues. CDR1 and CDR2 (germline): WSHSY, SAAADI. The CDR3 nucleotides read TGCGCTAGCAGTGAGGGGAGTGAGCAGTTCTGC. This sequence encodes CASSEGSEQFC.

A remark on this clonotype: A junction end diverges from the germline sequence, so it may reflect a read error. CDR3 protein: CTSSAYQGKLFF. CDR3 DNA: TGTACCAGCAGCGCATATCAGGGAAAACTGTTTTTT. The V and J genes are TRBV9 and TRBJ1-4; a possible D gene is TRBD1 (5 bases). Germline V gene sequence: CDR1 SGDLS, CDR2 YYNGEE. This CDR3 has 12 residues. Full variable domain (missing parts from reference TRBV9 and TRBJ1-4): DSGVTQTPKHLITATGQRVTLRCSPRSGDLSVYWYQQSLDQGLQFLIQYYNGEERAKGNILERFSAQQFPDLHSELNLSSLELGDSALYFCTSSAYQGKLFFGSGTQLSVL.

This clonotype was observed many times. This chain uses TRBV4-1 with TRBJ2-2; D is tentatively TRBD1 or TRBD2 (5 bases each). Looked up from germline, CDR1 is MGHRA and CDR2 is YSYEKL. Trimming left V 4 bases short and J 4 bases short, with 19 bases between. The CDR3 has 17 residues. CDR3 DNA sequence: TGCGCCAGCAGCCCTAGGGGAGTCAGGGTTCCCACCGGGGAGCTGTTTTTT. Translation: CASSPRGVRVPTGELFF.

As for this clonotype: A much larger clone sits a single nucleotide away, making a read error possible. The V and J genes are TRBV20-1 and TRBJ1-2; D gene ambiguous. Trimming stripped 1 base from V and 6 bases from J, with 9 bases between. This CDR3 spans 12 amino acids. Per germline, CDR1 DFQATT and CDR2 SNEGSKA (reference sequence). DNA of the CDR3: TGCAGTGCTAGAGTACAGAACAATGGCTACACCTTC. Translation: CSARVQNNGYTF.

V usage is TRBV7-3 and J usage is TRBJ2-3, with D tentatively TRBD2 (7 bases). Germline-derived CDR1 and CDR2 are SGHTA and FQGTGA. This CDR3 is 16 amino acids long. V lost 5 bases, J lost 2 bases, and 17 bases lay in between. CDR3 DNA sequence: TGTGCCAGCAGCCCCCAGGGAGGGGGGACCACAGATACGCAGTATTTT. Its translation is CASSPQGGGTTDTQYF.